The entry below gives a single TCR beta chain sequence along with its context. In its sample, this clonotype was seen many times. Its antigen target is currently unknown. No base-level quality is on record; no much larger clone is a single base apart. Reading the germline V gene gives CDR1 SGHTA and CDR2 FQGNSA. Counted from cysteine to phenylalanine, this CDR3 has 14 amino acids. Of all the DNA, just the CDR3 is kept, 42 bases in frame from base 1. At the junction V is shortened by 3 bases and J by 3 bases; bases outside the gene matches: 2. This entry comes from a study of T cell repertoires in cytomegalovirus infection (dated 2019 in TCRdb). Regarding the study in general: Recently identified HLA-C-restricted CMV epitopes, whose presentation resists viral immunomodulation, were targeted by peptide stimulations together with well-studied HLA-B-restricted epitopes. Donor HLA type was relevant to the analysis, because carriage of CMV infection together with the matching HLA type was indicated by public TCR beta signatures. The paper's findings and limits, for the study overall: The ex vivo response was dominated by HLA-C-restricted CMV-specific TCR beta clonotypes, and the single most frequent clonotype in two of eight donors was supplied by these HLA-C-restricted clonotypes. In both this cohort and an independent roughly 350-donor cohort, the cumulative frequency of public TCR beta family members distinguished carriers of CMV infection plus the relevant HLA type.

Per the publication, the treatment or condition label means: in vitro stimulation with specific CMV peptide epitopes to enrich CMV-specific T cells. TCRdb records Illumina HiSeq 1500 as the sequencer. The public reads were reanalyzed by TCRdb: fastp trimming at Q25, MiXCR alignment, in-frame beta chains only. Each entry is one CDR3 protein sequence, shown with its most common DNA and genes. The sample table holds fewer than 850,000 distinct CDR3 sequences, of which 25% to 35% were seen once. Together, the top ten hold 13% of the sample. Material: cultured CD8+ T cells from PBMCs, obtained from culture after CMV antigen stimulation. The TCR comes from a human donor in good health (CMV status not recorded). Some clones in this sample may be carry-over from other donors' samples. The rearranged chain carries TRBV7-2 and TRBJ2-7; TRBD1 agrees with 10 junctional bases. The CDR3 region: CASSFGTGVYEQYF. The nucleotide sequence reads TGTGCCAGCAGCTTCGGGACAGGGGTCTACGAGCAGTACTTC.